The rows below give T cell receptor beta chains drawn from one sample of a study of CD8 T cells in ankylosing spondylitis. MiXCR was run by TCRdb on the 5' RACE reads, yielding one entry per CDR3 protein. The repertoire includes 220,000 or so distinct CDR3 sequences, 8% to 11% of them detected once, and about 20% sits in the top ten. Material for sequencing was blood, either unsorted or a sorted T cell fraction (not recorded which). These receptors were collected from a male donor with ankylosing spondylitis or in good health (not recorded which). Both conserved end residues are part of each CDR3. D genes are given only for firm matches. Rows give clone size only sometimes, using once, few, many, or a class for an expanded clone.

clone_size j_call v_call cdr3_length d_call cdr3_nt cdr3_aa
many TRBJ1-1 TRBV7-3 13 TRBD1 TGTGCCAGCAGCTCCGACAGGGAGACTGAAGCTTTCTTT CASSSDRETEAFF
many TRBJ2-4 TRBV20-1 14 - TGCAGTGGGGCCGACAGGAGAGCCAAAAACATTCAGTACTTC CSGADRRAKNIQYF
few TRBJ1-2 TRBV29-1 12 - TGCAGCGTCCAAGCGGGGGCGGATGGCTACACCTTC CSVQAGADGYTF
- TRBJ2-2 TRBV12-5 15 - TGTGCTAGTGGTTTCCGGACGGGGAACACCGGGGAGCTGTTTTTT CASGFRTGNTGELFF
many TRBJ2-4 TRBV12-3/TRBV12-4 14 - TGTGCCAGCGGGGAACGAGTAGCCAAAAACATTCAGTACTTC CASGERVAKNIQYF
- TRBJ2-2 TRBV24-1 14 TRBD1 TGTGCCACCAGTGGACAGGGGGTCACCGGGGAGCTGTTTTTT CATSGQGVTGELFF
- TRBJ2-7 TRBV12-3/TRBV12-4 13 - TGTGCCAGCAGTTTGGGGGAGCTCTACGAGCAGTACTTC CASSLGELYEQYF
- TRBJ2-7 TRBV7-2 11 - TGTGCCAGCAGCGACCCGTACGAGCAGTACTTC CASSDPYEQYF
few TRBJ2-5 TRBV5-1 12 TRBD2 TGCGCCAGCACACTAGCGGAAGAGACCCAGTACTTC CASTLAEETQYF
- TRBJ1-5 TRBV19 16 TRBD1 TGTGCCAGTAGTCCCCAAGGACAGGGGGCTGGGCAGCCCCAGCATTTT CASSPQGQGAGQPQHF
many TRBJ1-5 TRBV7-6 14 TRBD1 TGTGCCAGCAGCTTACAGGGGGCCAATCAGCCCCAGCATTTT CASSLQGANQPQHF
- TRBJ2-1 TRBV7-2 13 - TGTGCCAGCAGCTTAGATCTGGGGACTGAGCAGTTCTTC CASSLDLGTEQFF
- TRBJ1-1 TRBV21-1 13 - TGTGCCAGCAGCAGCTGGCTATCCCCTGAAGCTTTCTTT CASSSWLSPEAFF
many TRBJ2-4 TRBV9 14 - TGTGCCAGCAGCGGGGGAGGATCCAAAAACATTCAGTACTTC CASSGGGSKNIQYF
many TRBJ2-4 TRBV5-1 17 - TGCGCCAGCAGCCCGGAGGGGATCCCTCTAGCCAAAAACATTCAGTACTTC CASSPEGIPLAKNIQYF
- TRBJ2-2 TRBV7-9 15 - TGTGCCAGCAGCTTAGTTTCACAGAACACCGGGGAGCTGTTTTTT CASSLVSQNTGELFF
many TRBJ1-2 TRBV29-1 12 - TGCAGCGTTGAAGGGGGAGCGAATGGCTACACCTTC CSVEGGANGYTF
many TRBJ2-6 TRBV29-1 14 - TGCAGCGTTGGAGTTAGCTCTGGGGCCAACGTCCTGACTTTC CSVGVSSGANVLTF
few TRBJ2-2 TRBV10-3 16 TRBD1 TGTGCCATCAGTGACCGGGACAGAAGAGACACCGGGGAGCTGTTTTTT CAISDRDRRDTGELFF
few TRBJ1-5 TRBV7-8 13 - TGTGCCAGCAGCCCCCCCTCTGGTCAGCCCCAGCATTTT CASSPPSGQPQHF
many TRBJ1-1 TRBV12-3/TRBV12-4 15 - TGTGCCAGCACGAAGCCTCGGCAGACCAACACTGAAGCTTTCTTT CASTKPRQTNTEAFF
- TRBJ2-3 TRBV5-1 15 TRBD1 TGCGCCAGCAGCTTGGGGGACAGCTTCACAGATACGCAGTATTTT CASSLGDSFTDTQYF
few TRBJ2-2 TRBV9 15 TRBD1 TGTGCCAGCAGCCGGGACAGGCTTTCGACCGGGGAGCTGTTTTTT CASSRDRLSTGELFF
few TRBJ1-6 TRBV7-2 14 - TGTGCCATCCAGCCGGGCAAGGACAATTCACCCCTCCACTTT CAIQPGKDNSPLHF
few TRBJ2-3 TRBV6-1 14 - TGTGCCAGCAGTGCGGAGGACTCTGAGGATACGCAGTATTTT CASSAEDSEDTQYF
many TRBJ2-1 TRBV7-2 17 - TGTGCCAGCAGCTATAGGGGGGGGGGCCTCTCCTACAATGAGCAGTTCTTC CASSYRGGGLSYNEQFF
few TRBJ1-1 TRBV7-3 13 TRBD1 TGTGCCAGCAGCTTTGGACAGGGCGGTGAAGCTTTCTTT CASSFGQGGEAFF
- TRBJ1-4 TRBV7-2 13 - TGTGCCAGCAGCCGTGGAAGGGGGGAAAAACTGTTTTTT CASSRGRGEKLFF
many TRBJ2-1 TRBV5-1 15 - TGCGCCAGCAGCTTGGCCTCAGGGGTGGGCAATGAGCAGTTCTTC CASSLASGVGNEQFF
- TRBJ1-4 TRBV28 14 - TGTGCCAGCAGTCCAGTGGGGAGGAATGAAAAACTGTTTTTT CASSPVGRNEKLFF
few TRBJ2-3 TRBV20-1 17 TRBD2 TGCAGTGCTAGTGCGCTAGCGGGGGCGGGTAGCACAGATACGCAGTATTTT CSASALAGAGSTDTQYF
few TRBJ2-1 TRBV6-6 12 - TGTGCCAGCAGTTCCTTCAGACTAGAGAGGTTCTTC CASSSFRLERFF
many TRBJ1-5 TRBV7-8 15 - TGTGCCAGCAGCGCCATTACAGGGATCGGTCAGCCCCAGCATTTT CASSAITGIGQPQHF
many TRBJ2-1 TRBV20-1 16 TRBD2 TGCAGTGCGTCAAGACTAGCGGGGGGCCTCTACAATGAGCAGTTCTTC CSASRLAGGLYNEQFF
many TRBJ1-2 TRBV5-6 15 - TGTGCCAGCAGCTTGGCCTTGGGGGTTGGAGGTGGCTACACCTTC CASSLALGVGGGYTF
many TRBJ1-6 TRBV20-1 16 TRBD1 TGCAGTGCTAGAGATGCAAAACAGGGGAACAATTCACCCCTCCACTTT CSARDAKQGNNSPLHF
few TRBJ2-1 TRBV7-2 15 TRBD2 TGTGCCAGCAGCAGAGAGGGGACTAGAAACAATGAGCAGTTCTTC CASSREGTRNNEQFF
many TRBJ1-1 TRBV20-1 13 TRBD1 TGCAGTGGTACCGGACAGGGGAACACTGAAGCTTTCTTT CSGTGQGNTEAFF
many TRBJ2-7 TRBV5-1 15 TRBD2 TGCGCCAGCAGCTCCCCCCATGGGGAGGGCTACGAGCAGTACTTC CASSSPHGEGYEQYF
many TRBJ2-1 TRBV29-1 14 TRBD1 TGCAGCGTAACCGGGACAGTCGACTACAATGAGCAGTTCTTC CSVTGTVDYNEQFF
many TRBJ1-6 TRBV7-3 10 - TGTGCCAGCAGCCTCCCCCCCCTCCACTTT CASSLPPLHF
many TRBJ2-1 TRBV7-9 15 - TGTGCCAGCAGCTTAGGTCGTTCCGACTACAATGAGCAGTTCTTC CASSLGRSDYNEQFF
few TRBJ2-2 TRBV7-2 13 - TGTGCCAGCAGCCCAATTCGGGCCGGGGAGCTGTTTTTT CASSPIRAGELFF
many TRBJ1-2 TRBV20-1 13 - TGCAGTGCGGGGGCGGATAGGGCGAATGGCTACACCTTC CSAGADRANGYTF
- TRBJ2-1 TRBV20-1 14 TRBD1 TGCAGTGCTTCGGGACAGTTATCCTACAATGAGCAGTTCTTC CSASGQLSYNEQFF
many TRBJ2-2 TRBV20-1 15 - TGCAGTGCTAGGACGGAAGGGGGGGGCCGAGGGGAGCTGTTTTTT CSARTEGGGRGELFF
many TRBJ2-5 TRBV10-3 12 TRBD2 TGTGCCGCCAGTAGCGGGGAAGAGACCCAGTACTTC CAASSGEETQYF